The TCR beta chain under discussion was sequenced for a study of post-analysis software for immune sequencing data. TCR beta cDNA libraries included unique molecular identifiers. A single record per CDR3 protein comes from TCRdb applying MiXCR to the PCR reads. The sample lists some 240,000 distinct CDR3 sequences, 35% to 40% occurring once. The table lists this clonotype with many counts. Its antigen remains unknown. From germline, CDR1 is WSHSY and CDR2 SAAADI. V was cut by 3 bases and J by 16 bases, with 7 bases left in between. This CDR3 is 10 amino acids long. Study-wide results and limits: TRBV5-6, TRBV5-1 and TRBV20-1 were among roughly 5 TRBV segments more frequent in patients than controls.

This TCR was sampled from a girl aged 5 to 17 with multiple sclerosis. The chain joins TRBV10-2 to TRBJ1-6; D is uncertain. The sequenced sample was blood. CDR3 nucleotide sequence: TGCGCCAGCAGTGACCAAACTCTCCACTTT. It is translated as CASSDQTLHF.